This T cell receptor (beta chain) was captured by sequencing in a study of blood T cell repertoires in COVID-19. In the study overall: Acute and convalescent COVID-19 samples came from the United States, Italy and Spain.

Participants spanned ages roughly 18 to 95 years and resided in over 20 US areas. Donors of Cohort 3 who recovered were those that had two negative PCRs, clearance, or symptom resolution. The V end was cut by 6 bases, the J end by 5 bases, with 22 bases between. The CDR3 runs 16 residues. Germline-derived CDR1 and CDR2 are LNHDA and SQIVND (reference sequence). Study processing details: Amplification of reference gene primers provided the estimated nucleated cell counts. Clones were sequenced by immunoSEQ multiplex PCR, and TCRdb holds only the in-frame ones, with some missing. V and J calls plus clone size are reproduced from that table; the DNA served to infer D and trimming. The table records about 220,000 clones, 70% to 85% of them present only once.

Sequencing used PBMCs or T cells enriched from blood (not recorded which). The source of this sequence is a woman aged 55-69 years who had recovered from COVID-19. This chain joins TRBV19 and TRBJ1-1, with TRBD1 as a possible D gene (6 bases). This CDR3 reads CASSITVAGDGTEAFF. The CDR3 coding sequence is TGTGCCAGTAGCATAACCGTTGCAGGGGACGGAACTGAAGCTTTCTTT. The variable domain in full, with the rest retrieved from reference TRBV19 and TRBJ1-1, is DGGITQSPKYLFRKEGQNVTLSCEQNLNHDAMYWYRQDPGQGLRLIYYSQIVNDFQKGDIAEGYSVSREKKESFPLTVTSAQKNPTAFYLCASSITVAGDGTEAFFGQGTRLTVV.